This T cell receptor (beta chain) comes out of a study of shared clonotypes between healthy human individuals. Study information: With ages of 18 to 49, the donors were two women and a few men.

Data came from immunoSEQ multiplex PCR; TCRdb stores just in-frame clones and leaves some out. The sample includes about 600,000 clones, around three quarters seen only once; the top ten take approximately 12%. This CDR3 has 14 amino acids. Germline values: CDR1 MNHNS, CDR2 SASEGT. V was trimmed by 6 bases and J by 2 bases, leaving 11 bases between them. Sequencing was carried out using PBMCs. J is TRBJ1-3 and V is TRBV6-1; D may be TRBD1 (6 bases). The sequence came from a woman aged 40 to 50 in good health. Some clones in this sample may be carry-over from other donors' samples. The CDR3 loop reads CASSADRTGNTIYF. The CDR3 DNA sequence: TGTGCCAGCAGCGCAGACAGGACTGGAAACACCATATATTTT.